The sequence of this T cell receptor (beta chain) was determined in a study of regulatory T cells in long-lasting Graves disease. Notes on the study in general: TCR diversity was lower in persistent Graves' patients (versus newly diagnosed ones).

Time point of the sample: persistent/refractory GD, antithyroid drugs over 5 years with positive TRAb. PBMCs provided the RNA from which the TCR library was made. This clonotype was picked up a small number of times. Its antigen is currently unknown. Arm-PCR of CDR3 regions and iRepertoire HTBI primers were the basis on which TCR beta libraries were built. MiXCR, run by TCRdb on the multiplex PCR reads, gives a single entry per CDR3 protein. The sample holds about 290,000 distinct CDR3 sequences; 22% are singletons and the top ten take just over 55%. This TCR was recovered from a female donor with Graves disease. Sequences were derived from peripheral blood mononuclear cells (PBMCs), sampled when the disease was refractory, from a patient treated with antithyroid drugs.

This CDR3 is CAWSPQGAGGYTF. CDR3 nucleotides: TGTGCCTGGAGTCCCCAGGGGGCTGGAGGCTACACCTTC. The V call is TRBV30, the J call TRBJ1-2; 8 bases align to TRBD1. V dropped 2 bases and J dropped 8; count of bases not matched to a gene: 7. CDR1 is GTSNPN and CDR2 is SVGIG in the germline V gene (reference sequence). This CDR3 is built from 13 residues.